This TCR beta chain came from a study of T cells in localized non-small cell lung cancer. This CDR3 is built from 13 residues. Trimming left V 4 bases short and J 7 bases short, with 14 bases between. CDR1 and CDR2 (germline): SGHRS, YFSETQ. Concerning this clone itself: Its antigen is unknown.

Study-wide results and limits: Longer overall survival was associated with a higher density of T cells in the blood. Uninvolved adjacent lung had higher T cell clonality than tumor and all other tissues. Sequencing, confined to only one tumor region, leaves heterogeneity possible.

Measured with immunoSEQ multiplex PCR; TCRdb has only the in-frame clones, and not every one. The data show some 27,000 clones, 85% to 90% seen once. The material was peripheral blood, obtained before any cancer treatment. The chain links TRBV5-1 to TRBJ2-5, with D tentatively TRBD1 (5 bases). The source of this sequence is a woman aged 18 to 49 with stage I lung adenocarcinoma. CDR3 sequence (DNA): TGCGCCAGCAGCGTTAATCAGGGCGGGACCCAGTACTTC. Its translation: CASSVNQGGTQYF.